The rows below give T cell receptor beta chains drawn from one sample of a study. In TCRdb, the reads were re-called with MiXCR into one record per CDR3 protein. The repertoire holds some 4,000 distinct CDR3 sequences, with 10% as singletons. Source material: CD4+ T cells from synovial fluid. The source of these receptors is a human donor with rheumatoid arthritis. CDR3s include the opening cysteine and the closing phenylalanine or tryptophan. Each record gives: V gene, J gene, CDR3 protein.

TRBV2	TRBJ2-2	CASSHGLAVLTGELFF
TRBV5-4	TRBJ2-4	CASSFHQGWGKNIQYF
TRBV3-1	TRBJ2-7	CASRQGNEQYF
TRBV11-3	TRBJ2-2	CASSPGQGGRWDTGELFF
TRBV28	TRBJ1-1	CASSSGPPTEAFF
TRBV7-2	TRBJ2-3	CASSRHISGTSGAQADTQYF
TRBV7-4	TRBJ2-7	CASSLDLGRKIHEQYF
TRBV11-1	TRBJ2-2	CASSHRTGSLANTGELFF
TRBV11-1	TRBJ1-3	CASSSDVYSGNTIYF
TRBV18	TRBJ2-1	CASSPPMASSSYNEQFF
TRBV30	TRBJ2-1	CAWSVGDNEQFF
TRBV5-5	TRBJ1-6	CASKQQGAGGNSPLHF
TRBV11-2	TRBJ2-7	CASSLDGTRSYF
TRBV18	TRBJ2-7	CASSPPLRGRDEQYF
TRBV4-3	TRBJ1-2	CASRRSRTGRFGYTF
TRBV6-2/TRBV6-3	TRBJ1-5	CASKYKQGAWNNQPQHF
TRBV3-1	TRBJ2-7	CASSQDEPGAYEQYF
TRBV7-2	TRBJ2-7	CASSLGLAKTYEQYF
TRBV19	TRBJ2-7	CASSRLAGGRNEQYF
TRBV12-3/TRBV12-4	TRBJ1-6	CASSPGTGVNSPLHF
TRBV29-1	TRBJ2-5	CSVGPSFQETQYF
TRBV20-1	TRBJ2-3	CSAIGRITDTQYF
TRBV3-1	TRBJ1-2	CASSQGSIYGYTF
TRBV29-1	TRBJ2-1	CSARTGDYNEQFF
TRBV7-2	TRBJ1-5	CASSLVSGSNQPQHF
TRBV5-1	TRBJ1-4	CASSASGAATNEKLFF
TRBV28	TRBJ2-7	CASSLWADYEQYF
TRBV5-6	TRBJ2-1	CASSPKDRTYNEQFF
TRBV6-5	TRBJ1-3	CASSLLLGNTIYF
TRBV6-6	TRBJ2-5	CASSYAGDQETQYF
TRBV30	TRBJ2-3	CAWSGQGKYTDTQYF
TRBV6-1	TRBJ2-2	CASSDTHRVANTGELFF
TRBV7-6	TRBJ2-7	CASSLVPRLADSGEQYF
TRBV20-1	TRBJ1-2	CSARDRAGKGYGYTF
TRBV11-2	TRBJ1-6	CASTRTGTGIYNSPLHF
TRBV7-2	TRBJ1-4	CASSLGPGQEKLFF
TRBV7-2	TRBJ2-1	CASSPRDRGPYEQFF
TRBV20-1	TRBJ2-1	CSAPGSRYNEQFF
TRBV20-1	TRBJ1-5	CSARDQRDSNQPQHF
TRBV7-2	TRBJ2-2	CASSPTRTGSTGELFF
TRBV12-3/TRBV12-4	TRBJ1-2	CASGNKAMNYGYTF
TRBV7-2	TRBJ1-4	CASSPYRGLREKLFF
TRBV10-3	TRBJ2-2	CAISVIAAETIGELFF
TRBV10-1	TRBJ2-1	CASSASGGGYNEQFF
TRBV12-3/TRBV12-4	TRBJ1-1	CASSFNTEAFF
TRBV24-1	TRBJ2-2	CATSDSADYTGELFF
TRBV10-3	TRBJ1-2	CAISEPSRGGGYGYTF
TRBV18	TRBJ2-3	CASSPPGGATQYF
TRBV28	TRBJ2-7	CASSLAGAAPSYEQYF
TRBV10-3	TRBJ1-5	CAISEAGGGQPQHF
TRBV7-9	TRBJ2-1	CASSFTSGSFNEQFF
TRBV7-3	TRBJ2-3	CASSLRGATDTQYF
TRBV20-1	TRBJ1-5	CSATHAPGQGVGNQPQHF
TRBV20-1	TRBJ1-5	CSARHGTDRGTSNQPQHF
TRBV28	TRBJ2-5	CASRISGSGQETQYF
TRBV4-3	TRBJ2-3	CASSQDGTIGDTQYF
TRBV12-3/TRBV12-4	TRBJ2-1	CASTPSRGTYNEQFF
TRBV7-2	TRBJ2-7	CASSKLGQSNYEQYF
TRBV7-9	TRBJ2-3	CASSLPLAGGTDTQYF